The rows below give T cell receptor beta chains drawn from one sample of a study. MiXCR, applied by TCRdb to the 5' RACE reads, yields one record per CDR3 protein. The sample comprises approximately 10,000 distinct CDR3 sequences, under 40% of which are singletons, and about 5% rests with the top ten. The sample comprised Tregs sorted from blood. All receptors come from a female donor with breast cancer. CDR3s include the opening cysteine and the closing phenylalanine or tryptophan. D genes are given only for firm matches. Rows give clone size only sometimes, using once, few, many, or a class for an expanded clone.

D gene	V gene	J gene	clone size	CDR3 DNA	CDR3 protein
TRBD1	TRBV29-1	TRBJ2-1	-	TGCAGCGTTGTGACAGGGGGACAATTCTACAATGAGCAGTTCTTC	CSVVTGGQFYNEQFF
-	TRBV20-1	TRBJ2-1	medium-sized	TGCAGTGCTCCCAGGGTCTATGAGCAGTTCTTC	CSAPRVYEQFF
TRBD1	TRBV4-1	TRBJ1-1	few	TGCGCCAGCAGCCAGAAGGGGACAGGGGGCTTCCTGAACACTGAAGCTTTCTTT	CASSQKGTGGFLNTEAFF
-	TRBV7-9	TRBJ1-1	few	TGTGCCAGCAGCTTAAGACGTGGACCGAACACTGAAGCTTTCTTT	CASSLRRGPNTEAFF
-	TRBV4-3	TRBJ2-7	-	TGCGCCAGCAGCCAAGTCAATGAAGGGTTCTCCGAGCAGTACTTC	CASSQVNEGFSEQYF
-	TRBV20-1	TRBJ1-2	medium-sized	TGCAGTGCCCTGGCAGGGATTCAGGACTATGGCTACACCTTC	CSALAGIQDYGYTF
-	TRBV6-2/TRBV6-3	TRBJ1-2	few	TGTGCCAGCAGGGCTTGGTCCTATGGCTACACCTTC	CASRAWSYGYTF
-	TRBV4-3	TRBJ1-5	-	TGCGCCAGCAGCCAAGATTTAACACCTAATCAGCCCCAGCATTTT	CASSQDLTPNQPQHF
TRBD2	TRBV10-3	TRBJ2-1	-	TGTGCCATCAGTGAGCCCCCGGCCGGGAGGGCCTTGTACAATGAGCAGTTCTTC	CAISEPPAGRALYNEQFF
TRBD2	TRBV20-1	TRBJ2-3	-	TGCAGTGCTGAAATCGGGACTAGCGGGAGCCCAGATACGCAGTATTTT	CSAEIGTSGSPDTQYF
TRBD1	TRBV7-9	TRBJ1-2	medium-sized	TGTGCCAGCGACAGGGTTGGCTATGGCTACACCTTC	CASDRVGYGYTF
TRBD1	TRBV7-3	TRBJ2-3	few	TGTGCCAGCAGCTTACCCTCTGGACAGGGCGAGGGCACAGATACGCAGTATTTT	CASSLPSGQGEGTDTQYF
-	TRBV6-5	TRBJ1-1	-	TGTGCCAGCAGCTGGGGTCGGACAGCCACTGAAGCTTCCTTT	CASSWGRTATEASF
TRBD1	TRBV11-3	TRBJ2-1	-	TGTGCCAGCAGCTTAGGACAGGGGGGCTCCTACAATGAGCAGCTCTTC	CASSLGQGGSYNEQLF
TRBD2	TRBV10-3	TRBJ2-5	-	TGTGCCGTAAGAGGGCTAGCGGGAGTTCAGGAGACCCAGTACTTC	CAVRGLAGVQETQYF
-	TRBV6-2/TRBV6-3	TRBJ1-1	-	TGTGCCAGCAGTTCTCAATACAGCTTGGGGGAAGCTTTCTTT	CASSSQYSLGEAFF
-	TRBV5-5	TRBJ1-5	few	TGTGCCAGCAGCTTAGGTGCCGGGGGTAGCAATCAGCCCCAGCATTTT	CASSLGAGGSNQPQHF
-	TRBV20-1	TRBJ2-1	-	TGCAGTGCTAGATTTCACGAGCAGTTCTTC	CSARFHEQFF
TRBD1	TRBV20-1	TRBJ2-3	few	TGCAGTGCTAGAATCCCGACAGGGGGGAGGGATACGCAGTATTTT	CSARIPTGGRDTQYF
TRBD2	TRBV5-1	TRBJ2-3	-	TGCGCCGGCAGCTTGGGGGGACTAGAGTCGGATACGCAGTATTTT	CAGSLGGLESDTQYF